Presented here are 30 T cell receptor beta chains from one specimen sequenced in a study of T-cell reconstitution after alpha-beta-depleted transplantation in children. Construction of the TCRbeta library involved unique molecular identifiers. TCRdb recomputed calls from the PCR reads with MiXCR, one row per CDR3 protein. The sample lists some 450,000 distinct CDR3 sequences, roughly 43% occurring once. Sequencing was performed on PBMCs, taken before TCRalphabeta/CD19-depleted stem cell transplant. Receptors originate from a girl aged 2 to 10 with aplastic anemia, due to receive a stem cell transplant.

V gene TRBV4-1 combines with J gene TRBJ2-7; TRBD2 might be the D (5 bases). The length of the CDR3 is 14 residues. V lost 7 bases and J lost 1, with 14 bases in between. Germline V gene sequence: CDR1 MGHRA, CDR2 YSYEKL. CDR3 loop: CASTARAGSYEQYF. CDR3 DNA sequence: TGCGCCAGCACCGCGAGGGCTGGATCCTACGAGCAGTACTTC.

This clonotype has a count of ten or more. The rearrangement joins TRBV10-3 to TRBJ2-3; 13 positions agree with TRBD2. This CDR3 is built from 20 residues. CDR1 and CDR2 from the germline V gene are ENHRY and SYGVKD. J was trimmed by 4 bases and V by 3 bases; bases with no gene match: 16. DNA of the CDR3: TGTGCCATCAGTGAACCCGTGACTAGCGGGAGGACCCATAGCGCAGATACGCAGTATTTT. This encodes CAISEPVTSGRTHSADTQYF.

This clonotype has ten or more counts. This rearrangement joins TRBV28 to TRBJ2-7; D tentatively reads TRBD1 or TRBD2 (5 bases each). Germline values: CDR1 MDHEN, CDR2 SYDVKM. The CDR3 spans 15 residues. The V gene lost 6 bases and the J gene lost 7 bases, with 22 bases spanning the gap. The CDR3 reads CASSSPGTLDREQYF. Written as DNA, the CDR3 is TGTGCCAGCAGCTCGCCCGGGACGCTAGATAGGGAGCAGTACTTC. Drawing the rest from reference TRBV28 and TRBJ2-7, the complete variable domain is DVKVTQSSRYLVKRTGEKVFLECVQDMDHENMFWYRQDPGLGLRLIYFSYDVKMKEKGDIPEGYSVSREKKERFSLILESASTNQTSMYLCASSSPGTLDREQYFGPGTRLTVT.

This clonotype has a count of ten or more. The V and J genes are TRBV7-2 and TRBJ2-1; TRBD2 matches 8 bases. Germline V gives CDR1 SGHTA, CDR2 FQGNSA. Trimming at V came to 5 bases and at J to 1 base, leaving 7 bases not matched to a gene. CDR3 length: 16 amino acids. The CDR3 coding sequence is TGTGCCAGCAGCCCTCAAGCGGGAGTTTCCTACAATGAGCAGTTCTTC. Its translation is CASSPQAGVSYNEQFF.

V is TRBV10-3 and J is TRBJ1-6; 8 bases line up with TRBD1. The germline CDR1 and CDR2 sequences are ENHRY and SYGVKD. V lost 3 bases to trimming and J lost 9 bases; unmatched junction nucleotides: 10. This CDR3 comprises 16 residues. The CDR3 sequence is CAISDSDRDTISPLHF. The DNA for the CDR3 is TGTGCCATCAGTGATTCGGACAGGGACACAATTTCACCCCTCCACTTT.

The chain combines TRBV5-6 with TRBJ2-7, with TRBD1 matching 9 bases. Germline V lookup: CDR1 SGHDT, CDR2 YYEEEE. Losses at the gene ends were 5 bases for V and 0 bases for J; bases not matched to a gene: 15. The CDR3 totals 18 residues. The CDR3 region is CASRENRGPGAVSYEQYF. As DNA, the CDR3 is TGTGCCAGCAGGGAAAACAGGGGGCCGGGAGCGGTCTCCTACGAGCAGTACTTC.

This clonotype was seen only a few times. The rearrangement uses TRBV5-1 and TRBJ2-3; possible D gene TRBD1, 6 bases. This CDR3 spans 15 amino acids. Germline V gene data show CDR1 as SGHRS and CDR2 as YFSETQ. V lost 2 bases to trimming and J lost 3 bases, with 13 bases between them. In nucleotides, the CDR3 is TGCGCCAGCAGCTTAGAAGGGGGAGAGACAGATACGCAGTATTTT. Protein product: CASSLEGGETDTQYF.

This clonotype has more than one count but fewer than ten. The rearrangement uses TRBV12-3 or TRBV12-4 and TRBJ2-2, with no clear D. V was trimmed by 1 base and J by 13 bases, leaving 19 bases between them. The CDR3 is 15 residues long. In DNA, the CDR3 is TGTGCCAGCAGTTTAGGGACCCTCCCCCCCGAGGCGCTGTTTTTT. Encoded protein: CASSLGTLPPEALFF.

In the case of this clonotype: This could be a read error, since a much larger clone is one nucleotide away. The chain links TRBV25-1 to TRBJ2-5; maybe TRBD1 (6 bases). Germline CDR1 and CDR2: MGHDK and SYGVNS. CDR3 size: 15 residues. CDR3 nucleotide sequence: TGTGCCAGCAGTGAATACTTGACAGGACAAGAGACCCAGCACTTC. Translation gives CASSEYLTGQETQHF.

The V call is TRBV5-1, the J call TRBJ2-3, with D unresolved. CDR3 size: 14 residues. Trimming removed 1 base from V and 0 bases from J, with 6 bases in between. Germline CDR1 SGHRS, CDR2 YFSETQ. The CDR3 spells CASSLSESTDTQYF. The CDR3 coding sequence is TGCGCCAGCAGCTTGAGCGAAAGCACAGATACGCAGTATTTT.

The chain couples TRBV29-1 to TRBJ2-7, with 8 positions matching TRBD1. The CDR3 runs 11 residues. Germline V gene sequence: CDR1 SQVTM, CDR2 ANQGSEA. J gave up 6 bases and V 4 bases, and 2 bases lay outside the gene matches. This CDR3 is CSVADRGEQYF. CDR3 in DNA: TGCAGCGTTGCTGACAGGGGCGAGCAGTACTTC.

The V and J genes are TRBV10-3 and TRBJ2-3, with 9 bases aligning to TRBD2. V gave up 6 bases and J gave up 2 bases; unmatched junction bases: 3. In germline, CDR1 is ENHRY, CDR2 SYGVKD. CDR3 length: 14 residues. For the CDR3, the DNA is TGTGCCATCAGCAAGCGGGAGGCCACAGATACGCAGTATTTT. Its translation: CAISKREATDTQYF.

This clonotype was observed a few times. The chain is built from TRBV18 and TRBJ2-7; 11 bases map to TRBD1. The CDR3 has 15 amino acids. The germline CDR1 and CDR2 sequences are KGHSH and LQKENI. The trim removed 3 bases at V and 3 bases at J, leaving 4 bases unmatched. CDR3 in DNA: TGTGCCAGCTCACCCGGGACAGGGGGTTTCTACGAGCAGTACTTC. Its protein product is CASSPGTGGFYEQYF.

V and J are TRBV20-1 and TRBJ2-3; TRBD2 matches 12 bases. CDR3 length: 16 amino acids. J was trimmed by 6 bases and V by 4 bases; bases with no gene match: 11. Germline values: CDR1 DFQATT, CDR2 SNEGSKA (reference sequence). The CDR3 DNA is TGCAGTGCTATACAGATAGCCGGGACTAGCGGGGATACGCAGTATTTT. This translates into CSAIQIAGTSGDTQYF.

The J gene is TRBJ2-3, the V gene TRBV4-1, with D unclear. The CDR3 is 15 amino acids. V shed 1 base and J shed 1 base, with 9 bases lying between them. CDR1 is MGHRA, CDR2 YSYEKL, per germline. Written as DNA, the CDR3 is TGCGCCAGCAGCCAAGGCCTCGCCCGCACAGATACGCAGTATTTT. It translates to CASSQGLARTDTQYF.

In its sample, this clonotype was seen a few times. The chain employs TRBV6-5 and TRBJ2-5, with TRBD2 identical over 16 bases. CDR1 MNHEY and CDR2 SVGAGI come from the germline V gene. With 4 bases clipped from V and 5 bases from J, the junction kept 10 bases outside the gene matches. This CDR3 has 18 residues. CDR3 sequence reads: CASSSPGTSGRALETQYF. Here the CDR3 DNA reads TGTGCCAGCAGTTCACCCGGGACTAGCGGGAGGGCCTTGGAGACCCAGTACTTC.

The chain combines TRBV11-2 with TRBJ2-7, with TRBD2 as a possible D gene (6 bases). The V gene's germline CDR1 is SGHAT and CDR2 FQNNGV. The CDR3 sequence is 14 residues long. Trimming pared 5 bases from V and 7 bases from J, leaving 18 bases between. This chain's CDR3 is CASSNSGQGGEQYF. The DNA of the CDR3 is TGTGCCAGCAGCAATAGCGGCCAAGGAGGTGAGCAGTACTTC.

This clonotype came up many times. CDR3 protein: CASSLSSPDTQYF. The DNA of the CDR3 is TGTGCCAGCAGCTTAAGTAGCCCAGATACGCAGTATTTT. The V gene is TRBV7-2, the J gene TRBJ2-3, with D hard to call. The germline V gene encodes CDR1 SGHTA and CDR2 FQGNSA. V lost 2 bases and J 4 bases, leaving 7 bases between the germline ends. The length of the CDR3 is 13 residues.

With regard to this clonotype: Being one base from a much bigger clone, this may be a read error. The J gene is TRBJ2-7, the V gene TRBV10-3; perhaps TRBD1 as D (5 bases). Germline assignment: CDR1 ENHRY and CDR2 SYGVKD. CDR3 length equals 10 residues. The CDR3 DNA is TGTGCCTCCGGTGGGGCCGAGCAGTCCTTC. Its protein is CASGGAEQSF.

This clonotype was found many times. The chain employs TRBV9 and TRBJ2-7; 7 nucleotides match TRBD2. CDR1 and CDR2 from the germline V gene are SGDLS and YYNGEE. The CDR3 has 17 amino acids. With 2 bases clipped from V and 1 base from J, the junction kept 12 bases outside the gene matches. CDR3 in amino acids: CASSVGSGGELSYEQYF. In nucleotides, the CDR3 is TGTGCCAGCAGCGTCGGGTCGGGGGGAGAGCTATCCTACGAGCAGTACTTC. Complete variable domain (other parts from reference TRBV9 and TRBJ2-7): DSGVTQTPKHLITATGQRVTLRCSPRSGDLSVYWYQQSLDQGLQFLIQYYNGEERAKGNILERFSAQQFPDLHSELNLSSLELGDSALYFCASSVGSGGELSYEQYFGPGTRLTVT.

This chain connects TRBV20-1 to TRBJ2-7; 11 bases line up with TRBD2. This CDR3 has 14 amino acids. The V segment lost 6 bases and the J segment 2 bases; nucleotides outside the gene matches: 6. Germline lookup yields CDR1 DFQATT and CDR2 SNEGSKA (reference sequence). The chain's CDR3 is CSAPGTSGTYEQYF. CDR3 DNA sequence: TGCAGTGCCCCCGGGACTAGCGGAACCTACGAGCAGTACTTC.

This clonotype was seen only a few times. The rearrangement uses TRBV12-3 or TRBV12-4 and TRBJ1-5; D gene ambiguous. The V and J ends lost 10 bases and 2 bases respectively, with 12 bases between them. The CDR3 extends over 13 amino acids. CDR3 nucleotides: TGTGCCACCCAGACCGGGGGCAATCAGCCCCAGCATTTT. Translation: CATQTGGNQPQHF.

This clonotype was counted only a few times. The chain recombines TRBV7-2 with TRBJ2-2; 7 bases are shared with TRBD1. CDR1 is SGHTA and CDR2 is FQGNSA in the germline V gene. There are 17 residues in the CDR3. The V segment lost 5 bases and the J segment 0 bases; nucleotides outside the gene matches: 9. The CDR3 region has the DNA TGTGCCAGCAGCCTAAGCACCGGGACAGCGAACACCGGGGAGCTGTTTTTT. Its translation is CASSLSTGTANTGELFF. Complete variable domain (other parts from reference TRBV7-2 and TRBJ2-2): GAGVSQSPSNKVTEKGKDVELRCDPISGHTALYWYRQSLGQGLEFLIYFQGNSAPDKSGLPSDRFSAERTGGSVSTLTIQRTQQEDSAVYLCASSLSTGTANTGELFFGEGSRLTVL.

V is TRBV20-1 and J is TRBJ1-1; the D is unclear. The V end was cut by 8 bases, the J end by 2 bases, with 18 bases between. Germline V gene lookup returns CDR1 DFQATT and CDR2 SNEGSKA (reference sequence). The CDR3 is made up of 14 amino acids. The CDR3 DNA reads TGCAGTACCACTAGGGCGTCTCGAAACACTGAAGCTTTCTTT. Translating it yields CSTTRASRNTEAFF.

CDR3 in amino acids: CSVEDPGTSGIYNEQFF. In nucleotides, the CDR3 is TGCAGCGTTGAGGACCCCGGGACTAGCGGGATCTACAATGAGCAGTTCTTC. V usage is TRBV29-1 and J usage is TRBJ2-1; 13 nucleotides align to TRBD2. Germline V gives CDR1 SQVTM, CDR2 ANQGSEA. The CDR3 is 17 residues long. V lost 3 bases, J lost 3 bases, and 8 bases stayed unmatched.

The chain is built from TRBV29-1 and TRBJ1-2; possibly TRBD1 for D (5 bases). Per the germline V gene, CDR1 is SQVTM and CDR2 is ANQGSEA. This CDR3 has 11 residues. V was pared by 3 bases and J by 7 bases, with 9 bases between. CDR3 coding DNA: TGCAGCGTTGACAGGAGGGGTGGCTACACCTTC. Translating gives CSVDRRGGYTF.

The chain recombines TRBV5-1 with TRBJ1-2; tentative D call: TRBD1 (6 bases). CDR1 is SGHRS, CDR2 YFSETQ, per germline. Trimming removed 3 bases at V and 8 bases at J, with 14 bases between. The length of the CDR3 is 13 residues. This CDR3 reads CASSSDGGGGYTF. In DNA form, the CDR3 reads TGCGCCAGCAGCTCTGATGGAGGGGGAGGCTACACCTTC.

The chain is built from TRBV20-1 and TRBJ2-1; D assignment may be TRBD1 or TRBD2 (5 bases each). The V end was cut by 8 bases, the J end by 8 bases, with 19 bases between. Germline CDR1 DFQATT, CDR2 SNEGSKA (reference sequence). The CDR3 extends over 13 amino acids. The CDR3 sequence is CSHSGPVGDEQFF. The DNA of the CDR3 is TGCAGTCACTCCGGTCCCGTGGGGGATGAGCAGTTCTTC.

Many counts were recorded for this clonotype. This sequence joins TRBV28 and TRBJ1-2; D is unresolved. Trimming pared 3 bases from V and 8 bases from J, leaving 10 bases between. There are 12 residues in the CDR3. From germline, CDR1 is MDHEN and CDR2 SYDVKM. The CDR3, as DNA: TGTGCCAGCAGTTTGTCAACATGGGGCTACACCTTC. Protein: CASSLSTWGYTF.

There are a few counts of this clonotype. This chain connects TRBV20-1 to TRBJ2-7; 7 bases line up with TRBD1. Germline assignment: CDR1 DFQATT and CDR2 SNEGSKA (reference sequence). The J segment lost 2 bases and the V segment lost 6 bases, leaving 7 bases of the junction unmatched. There are 13 residues in the CDR3. The CDR3 region has the DNA TGCAGTGCATCCGACAGGGATCCCTACGAGCAGTACTTC. Translation: CSASDRDPYEQYF.